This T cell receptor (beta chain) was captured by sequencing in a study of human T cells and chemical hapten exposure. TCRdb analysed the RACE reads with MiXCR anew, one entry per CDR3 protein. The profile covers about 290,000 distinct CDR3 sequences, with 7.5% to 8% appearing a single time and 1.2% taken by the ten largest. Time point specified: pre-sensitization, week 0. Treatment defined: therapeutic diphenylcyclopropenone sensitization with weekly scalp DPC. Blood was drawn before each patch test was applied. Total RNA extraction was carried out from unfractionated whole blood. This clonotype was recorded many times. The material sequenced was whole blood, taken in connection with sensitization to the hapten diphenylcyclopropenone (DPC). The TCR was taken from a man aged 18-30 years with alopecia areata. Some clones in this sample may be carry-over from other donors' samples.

CDR3 bases: TGTGCCAGCAGTGACTTTGGGATAAAAGGGTACGAGCAGTACTTC. Protein sequence: CASSDFGIKGYEQYF. This chain uses TRBV25-1 with TRBJ2-7; the D is unclear. Trimming pared 3 bases from V and 4 bases from J, leaving 16 bases between. The CDR3 is 15 amino acids. From germline, CDR1 is MGHDK and CDR2 SYGVNS.